The 19 T cell receptor beta chains below were found in one sample sequenced in a study of T-cell memory formation after mild COVID-19. One entry per CDR3 protein, called by TCRdb with MiXCR from the 5' RACE reads. The sample yields some 62,000 distinct CDR3 sequences, 9.3% seen once. The sample taken for sequencing was PBMCs or a T cell subset sorted from them (not recorded which). The source is a man aged 18 to 35 who had mild COVID-19 (a few samples of this study predate the infection). Cell type and time point are not known.

V gene TRBV7-8 combines with J gene TRBJ2-3, with 10 bases identical to TRBD1. There are 15 residues in the CDR3. Trimming cost V 5 bases and J 5 bases; bases outside gene matches: 7. Germline loops: CDR1 SGHVS, CDR2 FQNEAQ. CDR3 protein: CASSPLGQGRDTQYF. The CDR3 DNA is TGTGCCAGCAGCCCCTTGGGACAGGGGCGAGATACGCAGTATTTT.

The chain couples TRBV28 to TRBJ1-1; D remains ambiguous. Germline V CDR1 and CDR2: MDHEN, SYDVKM. Between the trimmed V and J ends, which lost 3 bases and 7 bases, there was a span of 12 bases. The CDR3 runs 13 residues. Here the CDR3 DNA reads TGTGCCAGCAGTTTGGCCGTCCCTAGTGAAGCTTTCTTT. Protein: CASSLAVPSEAFF.

The chain combines TRBV2 with TRBJ2-7, with 7 positions matching TRBD1. CDR3 length equals 14 residues. J lost 1 base, V lost 7 bases, and 7 bases had no gene match. Germline CDR1 and CDR2: SNHLY and FYNNEI. CDR3 DNA sequence: TGTGCCAGCAAACTGACAGGGACATCCTACGAGCAGTACTTC. This sequence encodes CASKLTGTSYEQYF.

This clonotype was found many times. The V and J genes are TRBV29-1 and TRBJ2-1; maybe TRBD2 (5 bases). Trimming cost V 1 base and J 7 bases, with 23 bases left between them. The CDR3 contains 17 residues. CDR1 and CDR2 from the germline V gene are SQVTM and ANQGSEA. The CDR3 is CSVEGRSGLGFGNEQFF. For the CDR3, the DNA is TGCAGCGTTGAAGGTCGTTCGGGATTGGGGTTTGGAAATGAGCAGTTCTTC.

This clonotype has just a few counts. The rearrangement uses TRBV12-3 or TRBV12-4 and TRBJ1-5; TRBD1 aligns across 8 bases. Losses at the gene ends were 6 bases for V and 5 bases for J; bases not matched to a gene: 3. The CDR3 is 13 residues long. CDR3 region: CASRPGGDQPQHF. CDR3 DNA sequence: TGTGCCAGCAGGCCAGGGGGCGATCAGCCCCAGCATTTT.

The table lists this clonotype with a few counts. The rearrangement joins TRBV9 to TRBJ2-3, with 7 bases aligning to TRBD2. Germline values: CDR1 SGDLS, CDR2 YYNGEE. The CDR3 extends over 16 amino acids. With V trimmed by 4 bases and J by 0 bases, 8 bases remained unmatched. For the CDR3, the DNA is TGTGCCAGCAGCTCCAGAAGCGGGGATAGCACAGATACGCAGTATTTT. Protein: CASSSRSGDSTDTQYF.

The rearrangement joins TRBV21-1 to TRBJ1-1; no check of the table's D call, TRBD1, against the DNA was made. TRBV21-1 is a pseudogene. There are 15 residues in the CDR3. The CDR3 coding sequence is TGTGCCAGCAGCAAAGGCGGGTCGGGGGCGACTGAAGCTTTCTTT. Translation gives CASSKGGSGATEAFF.

This chain joins TRBV20-1 and TRBJ2-2; 7 nucleotides line up with TRBD1. V lost 5 bases, J lost 4 bases, and 4 bases stayed unmatched. The V gene's germline CDR1 is DFQATT and CDR2 SNEGSKA (reference sequence). This CDR3 is 13 amino acids long. The CDR3: CSAEGAGTGELFF. In DNA, the CDR3 is TGCAGTGCTGAGGGGGCGGGCACCGGGGAGCTGTTTTTT.

J is TRBJ2-7 and V is TRBV27; 9 positions match TRBD1. The ends lost 7 bases at V and 6 bases at J; junction bases unmatched: 7. The V gene's germline CDR1 is MNHEY and CDR2 SMNVEV (reference sequence). The CDR3 covers 13 residues. The CDR3 loop reads CASNKQGAGEQYF. The DNA for the CDR3 is TGTGCCAGCAATAAACAGGGGGCGGGCGAGCAGTACTTC.

This clonotype was picked up a small number of times. J is TRBJ1-2 and V is TRBV7-2, with D perhaps matching TRBD1 (5 bases). CDR3 length: 13 residues. V was clipped by 4 bases and J by 4 bases, with 10 bases between them. CDR1 is SGHTA, CDR2 FQGNSA, per germline. CDR3 protein: CASSSGWAYGYTF. The CDR3 DNA sequence: TGTGCCAGCAGCTCAGGGTGGGCCTATGGCTACACCTTC.

There are many counts of this clonotype. The chain carries TRBV15 and TRBJ2-3, with TRBD1 identical over 8 bases. This CDR3 is 16 amino acids long. Trimming removed 2 bases from V and 2 bases from J; junction bases left unmatched: 6. The germline gives CDR1 LNHNV, CDR2 YYDKDF (reference sequence). The CDR3 DNA reads TGTGCCACCAGCAGAAGAAGGACAGGGAACACAGATACGCAGTATTTT. Translating it yields CATSRRRTGNTDTQYF.

This clonotype was seen at least ten times. The chain joins TRBV18 to TRBJ1-1, with unresolved D. Trimming shortened V by 2 bases and J by 0 bases, and 7 bases separated the two germline ends. CDR1 and CDR2 (germline): KGHSH, LQKENI. The length of the CDR3 is 14 residues. This CDR3 is CASSPSGMNTEAFF. The CDR3 nucleotides read TGTGCCAGCTCACCAAGCGGAATGAACACTGAAGCTTTCTTT.

This clonotype was counted at least ten times. The chain has TRBV5-6 and TRBJ1-5; possibly TRBD1 for D (5 bases). The CDR3 loop spans 15 amino acids. V lost 1 base, J lost 4 bases, and 12 bases lay in between. Germline V lookup: CDR1 SGHDT, CDR2 YYEEEE. DNA of the CDR3: TGTGCCAGCAGCTTGACGGGGAAGGGGAATCAGCCCCAGCATTTT. Protein sequence: CASSLTGKGNQPQHF.

This clonotype has a handful of counts. The chain uses TRBV6-1 and TRBJ2-7; the D gene could be TRBD1 or TRBD2 (5 bases each). V gave up 10 bases and J gave up 2 bases, with 15 bases separating them. Germline V CDR1 and CDR2: MNHNS, SASEGT. The CDR3 spans 13 residues. In DNA form, the CDR3 reads TGTGCCAATCTCCGGGACGGGACCTACGAGCAGTACTTC. It yields the protein CANLRDGTYEQYF.

This sequence joins TRBV7-2 and TRBJ2-7; D perhaps matches TRBD2 (7 bases). Germline CDR1 SGHTA, CDR2 FQGNSA. V was pared by 5 bases and J by 2 bases, with 16 bases between. The CDR3 length is 15 residues. The CDR3 bases are TGTGCCAGCAGCCCGGGGAGGGGGAGGACCTACGAGCAGTACTTC. Translation gives CASSPGRGRTYEQYF.

This chain uses TRBV5-1 with TRBJ1-2; D ambiguous. Between the trimmed V and J ends, which lost 6 bases and 4 bases, there was a span of 19 bases. This CDR3 region has 15 residues. Germline CDR1 and CDR2: SGHRS and YFSETQ. The CDR3 nucleotides read TGCGCCAGCATCCGGAGGACGGCGGAGAGCTATGGCTACACCTTC. Protein sequence: CASIRRTAESYGYTF.

This clonotype has just a few counts. The chain couples TRBV4-3 to TRBJ2-7, with a weak D call TRBD2 (6 bases). This CDR3 is 14 amino acids long. Trimming left V 3 bases short and J 4 bases short, with 13 bases between. Germline CDR1 is LGHNA and CDR2 is YSLEER. The CDR3 region is CASSQILGTYEQYF. CDR3 nucleotide sequence: TGCGCCAGCAGCCAGATTTTGGGGACTTACGAGCAGTACTTC.

This clonotype was counted many times. The J gene is TRBJ1-1, the V gene TRBV7-9; 12 positions match TRBD1. In germline, CDR1 is SEHNR, CDR2 FQNEAQ (reference sequence). J was trimmed by 5 bases and V by 3 bases; bases with no gene match: 10. The CDR3 loop spans 17 amino acids. Here the CDR3 reads CASSFGPGQGAETEAFF. In nucleotides, the CDR3 is TGTGCCAGCAGCTTCGGACCGGGACAGGGGGCTGAGACTGAAGCTTTCTTT.

This clonotype was observed a few times. The genes are TRBV14 and TRBJ2-2, with D possibly matching TRBD1 (5 bases). The germline V gene has CDR1 SGHDN and CDR2 FVKESK. V lost 1 base and J lost 3, with 9 bases in between. This CDR3 spans 15 amino acids. The CDR3 loop is CASSQAAGYTGELFF. The CDR3 nucleotides are TGTGCCAGCAGCCAAGCGGCAGGGTACACCGGGGAGCTGTTTTTT.